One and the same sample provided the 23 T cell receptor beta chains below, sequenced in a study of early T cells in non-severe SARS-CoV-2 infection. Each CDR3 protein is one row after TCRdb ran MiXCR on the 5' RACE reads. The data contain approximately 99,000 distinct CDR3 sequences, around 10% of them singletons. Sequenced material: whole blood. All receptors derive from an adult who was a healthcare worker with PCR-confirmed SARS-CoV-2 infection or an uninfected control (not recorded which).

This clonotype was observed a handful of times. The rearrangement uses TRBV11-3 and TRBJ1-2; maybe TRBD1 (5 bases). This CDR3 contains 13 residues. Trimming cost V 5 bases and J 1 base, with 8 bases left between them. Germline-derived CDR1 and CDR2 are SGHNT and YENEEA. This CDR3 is CASSQQDNYGYTF. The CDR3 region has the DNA TGTGCCAGCAGCCAACAGGATAACTATGGCTACACCTTC.

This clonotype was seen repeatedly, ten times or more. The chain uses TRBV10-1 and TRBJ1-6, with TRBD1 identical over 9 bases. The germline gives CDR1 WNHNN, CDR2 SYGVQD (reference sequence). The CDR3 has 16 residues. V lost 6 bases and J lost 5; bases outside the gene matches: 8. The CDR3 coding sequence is TGCGCCAGCAGGATGGACAGGGGATCAAATAATTCACCCCTCCACTTT. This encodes CASRMDRGSNNSPLHF.

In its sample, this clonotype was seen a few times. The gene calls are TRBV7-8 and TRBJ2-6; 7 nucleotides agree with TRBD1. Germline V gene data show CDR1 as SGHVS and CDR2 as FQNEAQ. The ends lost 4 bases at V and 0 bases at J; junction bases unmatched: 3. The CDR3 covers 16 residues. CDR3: CASSSNRGSGANVLTF. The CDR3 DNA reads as TGTGCCAGCAGCTCAAACAGGGGCTCTGGGGCCAACGTCCTGACTTTC.

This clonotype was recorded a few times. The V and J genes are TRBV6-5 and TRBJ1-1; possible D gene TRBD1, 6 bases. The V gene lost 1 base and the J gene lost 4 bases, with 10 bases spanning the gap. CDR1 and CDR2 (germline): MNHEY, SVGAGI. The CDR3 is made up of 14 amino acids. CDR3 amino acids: CASSYWEGGTEAFF. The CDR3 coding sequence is TGTGCCAGCAGTTACTGGGAGGGGGGCACTGAAGCTTTCTTT.

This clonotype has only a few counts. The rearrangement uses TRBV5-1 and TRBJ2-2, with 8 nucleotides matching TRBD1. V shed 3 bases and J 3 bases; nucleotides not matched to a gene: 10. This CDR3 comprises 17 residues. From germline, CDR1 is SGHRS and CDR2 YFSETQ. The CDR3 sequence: CASSSGKGQGDTGELFF. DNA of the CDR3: TGCGCCAGCAGCTCCGGAAAAGGACAGGGTGACACCGGGGAGCTGTTTTTT.

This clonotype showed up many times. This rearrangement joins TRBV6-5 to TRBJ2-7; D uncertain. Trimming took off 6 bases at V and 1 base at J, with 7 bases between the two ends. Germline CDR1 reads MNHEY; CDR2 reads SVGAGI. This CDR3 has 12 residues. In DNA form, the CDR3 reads TGTGCCAGCAGGGGTCCATCCTACGAGCAGTACTTC. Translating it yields CASRGPSYEQYF.

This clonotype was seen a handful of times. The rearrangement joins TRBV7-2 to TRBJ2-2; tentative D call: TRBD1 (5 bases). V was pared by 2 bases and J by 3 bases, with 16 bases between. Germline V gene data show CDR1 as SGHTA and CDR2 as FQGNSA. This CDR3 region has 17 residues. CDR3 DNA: TGTGCCAGCAGCTTATTCGTGGGCAGGGCTCACACCGGGGAGCTGTTTTTT. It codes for CASSLFVGRAHTGELFF.

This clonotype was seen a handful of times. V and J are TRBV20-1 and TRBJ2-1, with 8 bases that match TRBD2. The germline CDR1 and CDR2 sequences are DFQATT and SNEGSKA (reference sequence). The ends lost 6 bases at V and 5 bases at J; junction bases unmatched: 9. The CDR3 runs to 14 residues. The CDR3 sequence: CSARRGRPDNEQFF. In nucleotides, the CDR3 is TGCAGTGCCAGGCGCGGGAGGCCCGACAATGAGCAGTTCTTC.

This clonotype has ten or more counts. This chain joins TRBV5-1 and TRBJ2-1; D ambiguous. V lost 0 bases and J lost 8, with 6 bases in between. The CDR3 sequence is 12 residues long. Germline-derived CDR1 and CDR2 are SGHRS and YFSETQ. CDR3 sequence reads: CASSLATDEQFF. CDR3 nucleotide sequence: TGCGCCAGCAGCTTGGCCACGGATGAGCAGTTCTTC.

The CDR3 protein is CASTPTTGVNTEAFF. The CDR3 nucleotides read TGCGCCAGCACCCCCACGACAGGGGTGAACACTGAAGCTTTCTTT. The chain has TRBV5-1 and TRBJ1-1; 8 bases are a match to TRBD1. CDR3 size: 15 residues. CDR1 SGHRS and CDR2 YFSETQ come from the germline V gene. V dropped 6 bases and J dropped 0; count of bases not matched to a gene: 7.

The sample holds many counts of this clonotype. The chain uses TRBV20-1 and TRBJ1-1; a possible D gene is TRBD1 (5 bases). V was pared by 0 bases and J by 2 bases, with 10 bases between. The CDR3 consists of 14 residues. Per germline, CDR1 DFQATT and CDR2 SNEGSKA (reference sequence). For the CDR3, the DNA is TGCAGTGCTAGAGAAGGGACTGCCAACACTGAAGCTTTCTTT. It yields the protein CSAREGTANTEAFF.

The chain's CDR3 is CASSSLTSGGRQETQYF. In DNA form, the CDR3 reads TGTGCCAGCAGCTCATTGACTAGCGGGGGCCGGCAAGAGACCCAGTACTTC. The chain joins TRBV5-6 to TRBJ2-5; 12 positions agree with TRBD2. This CDR3 is 17 amino acids long. Germline assignment: CDR1 SGHDT and CDR2 YYEEEE. V gave up 3 bases and J gave up 2 bases; unmatched junction bases: 8.

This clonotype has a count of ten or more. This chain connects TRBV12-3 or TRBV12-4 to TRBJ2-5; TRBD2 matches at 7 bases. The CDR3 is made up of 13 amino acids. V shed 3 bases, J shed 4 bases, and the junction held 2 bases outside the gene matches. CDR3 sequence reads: CASSLAGVETQYF. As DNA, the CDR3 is TGTGCCAGCAGTTTGGCGGGAGTAGAGACCCAGTACTTC.

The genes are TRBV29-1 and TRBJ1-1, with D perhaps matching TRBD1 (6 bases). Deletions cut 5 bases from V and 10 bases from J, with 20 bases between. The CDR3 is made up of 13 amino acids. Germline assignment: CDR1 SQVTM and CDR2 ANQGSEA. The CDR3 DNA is TGCAGCGTTCTCCCGGGGGCGAGGCGAGGAGCTTTCTTT. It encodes CSVLPGARRGAFF.

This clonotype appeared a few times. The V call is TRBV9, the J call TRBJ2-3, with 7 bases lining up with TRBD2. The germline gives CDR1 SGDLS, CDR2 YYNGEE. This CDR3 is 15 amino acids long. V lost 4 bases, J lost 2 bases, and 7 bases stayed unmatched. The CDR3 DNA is TGTGCCAGCAGCAATCCGGGACTACCCACAGATACGCAGTATTTT. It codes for CASSNPGLPTDTQYF. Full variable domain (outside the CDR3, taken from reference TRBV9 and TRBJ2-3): DSGVTQTPKHLITATGQRVTLRCSPRSGDLSVYWYQQSLDQGLQFLIQYYNGEERAKGNILERFSAQQFPDLHSELNLSSLELGDSALYFCASSNPGLPTDTQYFGPGTRLTVL.

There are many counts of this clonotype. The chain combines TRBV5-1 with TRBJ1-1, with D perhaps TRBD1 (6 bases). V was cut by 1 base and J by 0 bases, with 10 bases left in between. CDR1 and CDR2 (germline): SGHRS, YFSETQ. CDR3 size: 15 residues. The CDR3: CASSLTGLMNTEAFF. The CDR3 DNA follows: TGCGCCAGCAGCTTGACAGGGCTCATGAACACTGAAGCTTTCTTT.

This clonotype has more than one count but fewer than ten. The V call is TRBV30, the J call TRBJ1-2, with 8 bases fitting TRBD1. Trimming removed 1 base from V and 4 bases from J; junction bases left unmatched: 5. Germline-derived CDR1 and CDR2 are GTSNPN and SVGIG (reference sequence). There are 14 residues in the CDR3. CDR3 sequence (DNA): TGTGCCTGGAGTGGGACAGGGCCGGGCTATGGCTACACCTTC. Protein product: CAWSGTGPGYGYTF.

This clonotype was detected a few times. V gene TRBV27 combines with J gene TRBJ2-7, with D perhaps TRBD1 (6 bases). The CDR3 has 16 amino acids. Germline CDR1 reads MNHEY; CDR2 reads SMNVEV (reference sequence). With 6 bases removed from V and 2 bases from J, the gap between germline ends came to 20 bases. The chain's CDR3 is CASRTSDRTLAYEQYF. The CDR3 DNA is TGTGCCAGCAGAACCTCCGACAGGACTCTAGCCTACGAGCAGTACTTC.

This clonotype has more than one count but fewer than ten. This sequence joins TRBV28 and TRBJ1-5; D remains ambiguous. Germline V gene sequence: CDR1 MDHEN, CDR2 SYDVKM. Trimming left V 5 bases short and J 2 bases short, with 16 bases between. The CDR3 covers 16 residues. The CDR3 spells CASSRAGRARNQPQHF. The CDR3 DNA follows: TGTGCCAGCAGTCGAGCTGGGCGGGCTCGCAATCAGCCCCAGCATTTT.

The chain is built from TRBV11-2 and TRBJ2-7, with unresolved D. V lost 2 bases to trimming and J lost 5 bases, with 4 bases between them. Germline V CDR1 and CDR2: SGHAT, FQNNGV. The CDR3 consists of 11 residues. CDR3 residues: CASSLIHEQYF. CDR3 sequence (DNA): TGTGCCAGCAGCTTAATCCACGAGCAGTACTTC.

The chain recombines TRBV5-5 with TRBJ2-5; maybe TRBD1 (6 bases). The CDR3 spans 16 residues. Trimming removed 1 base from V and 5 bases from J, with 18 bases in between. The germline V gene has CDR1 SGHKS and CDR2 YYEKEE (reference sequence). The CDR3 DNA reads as TGTGCCAGCAGCTTGTGGGGCAGGGGAGATGGGGAGACCCAGTACTTC. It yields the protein CASSLWGRGDGETQYF.

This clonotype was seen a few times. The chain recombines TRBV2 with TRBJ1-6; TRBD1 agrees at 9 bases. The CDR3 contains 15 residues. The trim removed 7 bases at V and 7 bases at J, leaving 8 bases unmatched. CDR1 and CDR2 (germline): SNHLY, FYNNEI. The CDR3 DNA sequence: TGTGCCAGCAACCTCTTGACAGGGGGGAATTCACCCCTCCACTTT. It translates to CASNLLTGGNSPLHF.

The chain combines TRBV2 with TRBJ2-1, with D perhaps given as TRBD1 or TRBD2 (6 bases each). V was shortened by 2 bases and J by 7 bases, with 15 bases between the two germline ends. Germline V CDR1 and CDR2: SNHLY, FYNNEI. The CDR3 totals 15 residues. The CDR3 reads CASSERSKGGNEQFF. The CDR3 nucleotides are TGTGCCAGCAGTGAACGGAGTAAGGGGGGTAATGAGCAGTTCTTC.